The sequence of this T cell receptor (beta chain) was determined in a study of blood T cell repertoires in COVID-19. Here immunoSEQ multiplex PCR was the method, and the copy in TCRdb shows in-frame clones only, minus some. The sample includes a few hundred thousand clones, approximately 86% of them seen just once. The germline CDR1 and CDR2 sequences are SGHRS and YFSETQ. The ends lost 4 bases at V and 4 bases at J; junction bases unmatched: 12. The CDR3 covers 17 residues. This clonotype was sampled from a middle-aged woman with acute COVID-19. Material: PBMCs or T cells enriched from blood (not recorded which). This rearrangement joins TRBV5-1 to TRBJ2-3; 10 nucleotides align to TRBD2. The CDR3 sequence: CASSPGRGTSEADTQYF. The CDR3 nucleotides read TGCGCCAGCAGCCCAGGCCGGGGGACTAGCGAGGCAGATACGCAGTATTTT.